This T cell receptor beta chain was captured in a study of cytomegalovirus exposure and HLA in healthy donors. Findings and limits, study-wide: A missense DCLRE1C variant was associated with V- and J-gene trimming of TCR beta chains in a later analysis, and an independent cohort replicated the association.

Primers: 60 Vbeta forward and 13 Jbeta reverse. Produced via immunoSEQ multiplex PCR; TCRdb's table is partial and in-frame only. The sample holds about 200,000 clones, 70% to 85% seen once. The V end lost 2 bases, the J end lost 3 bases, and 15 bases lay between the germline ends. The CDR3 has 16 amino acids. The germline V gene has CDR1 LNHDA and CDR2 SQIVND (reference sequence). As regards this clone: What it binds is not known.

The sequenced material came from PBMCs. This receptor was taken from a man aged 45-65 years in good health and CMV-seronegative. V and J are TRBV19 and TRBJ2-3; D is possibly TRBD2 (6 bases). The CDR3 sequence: CASSINRGSGTDTQYF. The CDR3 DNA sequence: TGTGCCAGTAGTATAAATCGGGGGTCTGGTACAGATACGCAGTATTTT.